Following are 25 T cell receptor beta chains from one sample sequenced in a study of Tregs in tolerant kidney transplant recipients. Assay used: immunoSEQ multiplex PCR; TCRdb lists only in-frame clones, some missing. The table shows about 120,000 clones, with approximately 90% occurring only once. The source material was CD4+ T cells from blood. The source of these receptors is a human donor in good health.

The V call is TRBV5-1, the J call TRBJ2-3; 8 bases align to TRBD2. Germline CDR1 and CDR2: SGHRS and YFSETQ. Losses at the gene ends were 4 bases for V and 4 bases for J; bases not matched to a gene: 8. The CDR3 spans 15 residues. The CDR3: CASSNAGGVADTQYF. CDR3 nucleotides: TGCGCCAGCAGCAATGCGGGGGGAGTTGCAGATACGCAGTATTTT.

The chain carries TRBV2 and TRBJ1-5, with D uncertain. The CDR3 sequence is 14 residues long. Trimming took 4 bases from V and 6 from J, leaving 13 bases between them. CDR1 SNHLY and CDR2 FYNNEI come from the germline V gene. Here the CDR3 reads CASSGSPKGQPQHF. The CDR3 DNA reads TGTGCCAGCAGTGGGAGTCCAAAGGGTCAGCCCCAGCATTTT.

In nucleotides, the CDR3 is TGTGCCAGCTCACCTCTCGCAGGGCAGGATTCACCCCTCCACTTT. Its translation: CASSPLAGQDSPLHF. This chain connects TRBV18 to TRBJ1-6; possible D gene TRBD1, 5 bases. In germline, CDR1 is KGHSH, CDR2 LQKENI. This CDR3 spans 15 amino acids. V gave up 3 bases and J gave up 8 bases, with 14 bases separating them. The full variable domain, in which reference TRBV18 and TRBJ1-6 provide the parts outside the CDR3, is NAGVMQNPRHLVRRRGQEARLRCSPMKGHSHVYWYRQLPEEGLKFMVYLQKENIIDESGMPKERFSAEFPKEGPSILRIQQVVRGDSAAYFCASSPLAGQDSPLHFGNGTRLTVT.

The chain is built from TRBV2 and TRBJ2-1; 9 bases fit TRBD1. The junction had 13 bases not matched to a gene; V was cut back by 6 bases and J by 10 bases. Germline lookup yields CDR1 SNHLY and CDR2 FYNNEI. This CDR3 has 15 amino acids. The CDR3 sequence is CASSVMTGGGYEQFF. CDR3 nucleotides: TGTGCCAGCAGCGTTATGACAGGGGGTGGGTACGAGCAGTTCTTC.

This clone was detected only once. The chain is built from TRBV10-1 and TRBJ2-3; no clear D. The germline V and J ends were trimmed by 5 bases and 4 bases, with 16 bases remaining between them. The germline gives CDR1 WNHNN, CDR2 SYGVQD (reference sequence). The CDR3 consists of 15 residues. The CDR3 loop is CASSIRRSPPDTQYF. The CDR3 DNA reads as TGCGCCAGCAGTATCAGGCGGAGCCCCCCAGATACGCAGTATTTT.

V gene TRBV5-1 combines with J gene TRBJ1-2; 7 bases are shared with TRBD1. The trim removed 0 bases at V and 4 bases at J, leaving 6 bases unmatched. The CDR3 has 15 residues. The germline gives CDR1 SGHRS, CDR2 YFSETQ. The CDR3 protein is CASSLGSGGPYGYTF. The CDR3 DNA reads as TGCGCCAGCAGCTTGGGGTCAGGGGGACCCTATGGCTACACCTTC.

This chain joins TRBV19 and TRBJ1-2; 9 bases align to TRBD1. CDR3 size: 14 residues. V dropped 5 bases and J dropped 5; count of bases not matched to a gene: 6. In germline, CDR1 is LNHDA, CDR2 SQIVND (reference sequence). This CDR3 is CASSRGQGGYGYTF. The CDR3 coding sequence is TGTGCCAGTAGTCGGGGACAGGGTGGTTATGGCTACACCTTC.

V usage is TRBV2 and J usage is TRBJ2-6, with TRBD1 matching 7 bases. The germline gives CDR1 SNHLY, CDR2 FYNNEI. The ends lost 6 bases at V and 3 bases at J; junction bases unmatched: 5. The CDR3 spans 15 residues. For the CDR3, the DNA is TGTGCCAGCAGCGGCAGGGGGAGTGGGGCCAACGTCCTGACTTTC. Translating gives CASSGRGSGANVLTF.

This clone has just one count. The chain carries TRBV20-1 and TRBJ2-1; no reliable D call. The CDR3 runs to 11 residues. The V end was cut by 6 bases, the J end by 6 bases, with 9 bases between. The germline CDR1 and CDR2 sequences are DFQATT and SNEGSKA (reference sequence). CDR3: CSASKANEQFF. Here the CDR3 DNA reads TGCAGTGCCAGCAAAGCCAATGAGCAGTTCTTC.

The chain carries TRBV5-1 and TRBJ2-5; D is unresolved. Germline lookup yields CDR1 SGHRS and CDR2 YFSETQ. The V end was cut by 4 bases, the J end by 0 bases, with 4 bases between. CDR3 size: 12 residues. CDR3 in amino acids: CASSPDQETQYF. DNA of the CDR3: TGCGCCAGCAGCCCGGACCAAGAGACCCAGTACTTC.

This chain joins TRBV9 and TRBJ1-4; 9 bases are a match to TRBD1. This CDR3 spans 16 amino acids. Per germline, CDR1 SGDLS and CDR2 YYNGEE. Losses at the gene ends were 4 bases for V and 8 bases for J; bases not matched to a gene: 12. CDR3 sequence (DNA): TGTGCCAGCAGCCCGGGACAGGGCTCTGCGAACGAAAAACTGTTTTTT. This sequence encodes CASSPGQGSANEKLFF.

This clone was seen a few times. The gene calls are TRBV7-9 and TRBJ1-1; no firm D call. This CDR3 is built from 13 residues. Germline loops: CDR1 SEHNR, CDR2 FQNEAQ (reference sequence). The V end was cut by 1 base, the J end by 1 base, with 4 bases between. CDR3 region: CASSLDQNTEAFF. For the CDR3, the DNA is TGTGCCAGCAGCTTAGACCAGAACACTGAAGCTTTCTTT.

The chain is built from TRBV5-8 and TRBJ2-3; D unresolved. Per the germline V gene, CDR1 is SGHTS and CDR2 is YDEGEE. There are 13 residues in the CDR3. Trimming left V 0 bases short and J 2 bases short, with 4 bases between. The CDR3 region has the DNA TGTGCCAGCAGCTTGGCCTTCACAGATACGCAGTATTTT. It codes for CASSLAFTDTQYF.

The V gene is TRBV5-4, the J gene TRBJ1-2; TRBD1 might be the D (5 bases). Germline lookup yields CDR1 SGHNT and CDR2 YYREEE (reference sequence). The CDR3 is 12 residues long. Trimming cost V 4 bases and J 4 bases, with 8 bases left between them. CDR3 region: CASSGGTYGYTF. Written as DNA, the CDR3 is TGTGCCAGCAGCGGAGGGACCTATGGCTACACCTTC.

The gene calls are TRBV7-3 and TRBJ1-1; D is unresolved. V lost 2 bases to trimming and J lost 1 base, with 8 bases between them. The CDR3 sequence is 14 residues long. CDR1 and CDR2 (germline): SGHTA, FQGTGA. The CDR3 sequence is CASSLAPKNTEAFF. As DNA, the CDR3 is TGTGCCAGCAGCTTAGCGCCTAAGAACACTGAAGCTTTCTTT.

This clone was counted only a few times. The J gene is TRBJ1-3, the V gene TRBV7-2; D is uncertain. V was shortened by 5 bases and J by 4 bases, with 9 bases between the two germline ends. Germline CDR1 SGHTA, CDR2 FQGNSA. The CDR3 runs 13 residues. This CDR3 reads CASSKKQGNTIYF. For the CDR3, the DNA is TGTGCCAGCAGCAAGAAGCAGGGAAACACCATATATTTT. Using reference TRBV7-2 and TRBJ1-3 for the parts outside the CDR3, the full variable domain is GAGVSQSPSNKVTEKGKDVELRCDPISGHTALYWYRQSLGQGLEFLIYFQGNSAPDKSGLPSDRFSAERTGGSVSTLTIQRTQQEDSAVYLCASSKKQGNTIYFGEGSWLTVV.

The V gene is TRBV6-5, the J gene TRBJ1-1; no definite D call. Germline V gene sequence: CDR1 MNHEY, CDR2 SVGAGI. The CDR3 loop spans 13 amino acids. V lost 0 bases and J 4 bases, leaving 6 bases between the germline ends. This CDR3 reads CASSYSGGTEAFF. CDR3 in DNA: TGTGCCAGCAGTTACTCAGGTGGCACTGAAGCTTTCTTT.

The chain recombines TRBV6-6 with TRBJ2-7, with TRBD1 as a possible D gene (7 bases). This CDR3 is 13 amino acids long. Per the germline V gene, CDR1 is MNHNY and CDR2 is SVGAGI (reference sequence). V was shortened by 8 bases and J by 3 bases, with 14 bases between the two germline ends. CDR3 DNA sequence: TGTGCCAGCGGCCAGGGGGGAGGCTACGAGCAGTACTTC. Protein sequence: CASGQGGGYEQYF.

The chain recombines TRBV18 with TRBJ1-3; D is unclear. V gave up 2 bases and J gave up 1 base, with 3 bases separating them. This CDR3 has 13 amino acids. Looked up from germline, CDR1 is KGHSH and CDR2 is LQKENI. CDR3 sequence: CASSPGSGNTIYF. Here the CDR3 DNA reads TGTGCCAGCTCACCAGGGTCTGGAAACACCATATATTTT.

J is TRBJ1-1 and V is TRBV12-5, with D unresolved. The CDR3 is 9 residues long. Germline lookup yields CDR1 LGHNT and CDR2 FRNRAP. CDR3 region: CATEFEAFF. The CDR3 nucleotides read TGTGCCACAGAATTCGAAGCTTTCTTT.

CDR3 in DNA: TGCGCCAGCAGCCAACAGGGAGTGCTGACAGATACGCAGTATTTT. Protein sequence: CASSQQGVLTDTQYF. V is TRBV5-1 and J is TRBJ2-3; weak D call: TRBD1 (6 bases). Germline V lookup: CDR1 SGHRS, CDR2 YFSETQ. This CDR3 spans 15 amino acids. V was cut by 4 bases and J by 3 bases, with 15 bases left in between.

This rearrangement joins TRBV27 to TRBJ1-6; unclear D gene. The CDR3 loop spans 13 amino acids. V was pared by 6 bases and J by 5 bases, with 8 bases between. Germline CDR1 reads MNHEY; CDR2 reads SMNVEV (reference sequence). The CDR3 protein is CASRSPNNSPLHF. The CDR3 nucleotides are TGTGCCAGCAGATCCCCTAATAATTCACCCCTCCACTTT.

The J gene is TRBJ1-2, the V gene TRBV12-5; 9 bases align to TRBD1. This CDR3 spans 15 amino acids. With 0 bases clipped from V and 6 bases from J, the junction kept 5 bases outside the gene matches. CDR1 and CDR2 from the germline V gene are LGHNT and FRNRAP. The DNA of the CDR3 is TGTGCTAGTGGTTTGGTCCCCGGGACAGGGCATGGCTACACCTTC. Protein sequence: CASGLVPGTGHGYTF.

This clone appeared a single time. CDR3 loop: CASSPGLPLPYEQYF. The CDR3 region has the DNA TGCGCCAGCAGCCCAGGGCTTCCCCTCCCCTACGAGCAGTACTTC. The chain combines TRBV5-1 with TRBJ2-7, with a weak D call TRBD1 (5 bases). The germline CDR1 and CDR2 sequences are SGHRS and YFSETQ. The V and J ends lost 4 bases and 2 bases respectively, with 16 bases between them. The CDR3 is made up of 15 amino acids.

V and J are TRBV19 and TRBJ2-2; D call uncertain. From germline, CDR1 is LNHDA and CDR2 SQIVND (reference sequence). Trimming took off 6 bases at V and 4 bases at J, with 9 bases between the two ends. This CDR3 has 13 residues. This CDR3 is CASRKTATGELFF. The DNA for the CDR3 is TGTGCCAGTAGAAAGACTGCCACCGGGGAGCTGTTTTTT.